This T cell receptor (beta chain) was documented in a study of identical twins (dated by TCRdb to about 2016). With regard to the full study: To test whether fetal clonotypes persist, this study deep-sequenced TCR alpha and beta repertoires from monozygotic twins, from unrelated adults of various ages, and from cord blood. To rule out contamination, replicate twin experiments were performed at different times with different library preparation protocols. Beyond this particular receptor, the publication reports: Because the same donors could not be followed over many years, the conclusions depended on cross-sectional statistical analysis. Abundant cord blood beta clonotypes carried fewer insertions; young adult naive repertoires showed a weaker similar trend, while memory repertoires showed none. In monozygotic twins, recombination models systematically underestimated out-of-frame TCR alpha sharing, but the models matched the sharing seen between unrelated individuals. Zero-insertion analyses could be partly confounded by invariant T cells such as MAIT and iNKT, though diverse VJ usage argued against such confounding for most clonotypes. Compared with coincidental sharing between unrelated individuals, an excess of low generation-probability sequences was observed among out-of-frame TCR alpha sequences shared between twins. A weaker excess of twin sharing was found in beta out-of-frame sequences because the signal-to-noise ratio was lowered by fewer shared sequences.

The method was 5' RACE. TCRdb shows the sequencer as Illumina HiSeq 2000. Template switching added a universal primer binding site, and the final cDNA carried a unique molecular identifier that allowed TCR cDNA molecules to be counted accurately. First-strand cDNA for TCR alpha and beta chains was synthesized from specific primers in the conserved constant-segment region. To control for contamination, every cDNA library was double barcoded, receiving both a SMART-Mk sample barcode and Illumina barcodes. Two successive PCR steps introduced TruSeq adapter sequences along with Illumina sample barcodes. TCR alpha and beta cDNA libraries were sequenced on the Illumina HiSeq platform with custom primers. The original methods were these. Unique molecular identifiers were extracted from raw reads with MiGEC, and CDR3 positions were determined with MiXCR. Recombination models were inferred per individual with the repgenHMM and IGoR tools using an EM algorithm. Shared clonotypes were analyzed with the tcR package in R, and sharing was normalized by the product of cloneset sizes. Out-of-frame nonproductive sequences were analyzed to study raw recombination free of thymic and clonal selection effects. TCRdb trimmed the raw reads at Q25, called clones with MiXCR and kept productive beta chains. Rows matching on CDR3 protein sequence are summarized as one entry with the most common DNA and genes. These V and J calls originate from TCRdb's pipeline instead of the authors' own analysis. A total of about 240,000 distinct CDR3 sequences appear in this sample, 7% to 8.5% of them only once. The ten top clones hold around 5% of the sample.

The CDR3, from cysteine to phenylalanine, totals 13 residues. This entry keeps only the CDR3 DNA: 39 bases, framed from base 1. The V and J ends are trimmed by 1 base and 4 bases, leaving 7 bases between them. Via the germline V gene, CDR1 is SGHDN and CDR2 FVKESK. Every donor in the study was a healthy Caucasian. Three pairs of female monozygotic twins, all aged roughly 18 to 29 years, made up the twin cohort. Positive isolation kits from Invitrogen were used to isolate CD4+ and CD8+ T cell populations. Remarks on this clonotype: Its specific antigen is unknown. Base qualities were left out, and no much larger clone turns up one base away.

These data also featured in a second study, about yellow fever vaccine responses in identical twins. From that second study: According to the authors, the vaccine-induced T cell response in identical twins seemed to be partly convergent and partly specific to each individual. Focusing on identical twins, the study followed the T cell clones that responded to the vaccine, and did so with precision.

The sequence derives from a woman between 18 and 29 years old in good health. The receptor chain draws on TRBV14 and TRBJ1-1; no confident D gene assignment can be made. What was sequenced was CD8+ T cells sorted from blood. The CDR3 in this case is CASSQGEFTEAFF. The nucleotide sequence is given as TGTGCCAGCAGCCAAGGAGAATTCACTGAAGCTTTCTTT.